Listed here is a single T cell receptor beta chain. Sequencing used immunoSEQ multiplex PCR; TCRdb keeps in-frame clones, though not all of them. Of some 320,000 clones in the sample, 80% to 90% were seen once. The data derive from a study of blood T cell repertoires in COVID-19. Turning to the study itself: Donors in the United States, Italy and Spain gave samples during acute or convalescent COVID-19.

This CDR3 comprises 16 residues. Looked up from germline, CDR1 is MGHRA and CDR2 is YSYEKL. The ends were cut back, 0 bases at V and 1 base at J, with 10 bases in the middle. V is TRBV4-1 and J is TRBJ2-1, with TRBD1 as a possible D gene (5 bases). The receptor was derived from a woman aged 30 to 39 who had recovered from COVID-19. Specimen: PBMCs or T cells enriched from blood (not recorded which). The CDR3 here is CASSQEDNQSYNEQFF. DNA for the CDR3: TGCGCCAGCAGCCAAGAGGACAACCAGTCCTACAATGAGCAGTTCTTC.